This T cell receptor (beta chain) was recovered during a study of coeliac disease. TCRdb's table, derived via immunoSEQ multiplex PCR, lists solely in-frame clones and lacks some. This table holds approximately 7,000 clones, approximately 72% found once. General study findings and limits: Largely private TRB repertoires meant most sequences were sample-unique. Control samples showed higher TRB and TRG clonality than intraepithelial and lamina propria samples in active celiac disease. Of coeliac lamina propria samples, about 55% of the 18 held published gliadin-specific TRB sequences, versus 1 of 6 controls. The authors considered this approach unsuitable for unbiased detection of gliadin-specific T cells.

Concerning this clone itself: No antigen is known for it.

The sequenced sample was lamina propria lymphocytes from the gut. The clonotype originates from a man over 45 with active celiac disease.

This CDR3 reads CASSRALVGDEQFF. CDR3 DNA sequence: TGTGCCAGTAGTAGGGCCCTAGTAGGGGATGAGCAGTTCTTC. V is TRBV19 and J is TRBJ2-1; D possibly corresponds to TRBD1 (5 bases). Trimming left V 4 bases short and J 8 bases short, with 15 bases between. The CDR3 has 14 amino acids. Per germline, CDR1 LNHDA and CDR2 SQIVND (reference sequence).